This entry lists 17 T cell receptor beta chains sequenced from one sample in a study of human T cells and chemical hapten exposure (dated by TCRdb to about 2021). Library method: RACE. Sequencing instrument: NextSeq 500. TCRdb's own reprocessing of the public reads used fastp at Q25 and MiXCR and kept productive beta chains. Every CDR3 protein is listed once, alongside the most common genes and DNA of its rows. The sample includes under 300,000 distinct CDR3 sequences, with about 7.7% observed a single time. The top ten clones comprise less than 1.5% of the sample. What this sample's time point label stands for: pre-sensitization, week 0. The treatment or condition label here, explained by the study, means: therapeutic diphenylcyclopropenone sensitization with weekly scalp DPC. Sequencing used whole blood, obtained in connection with sensitization to the hapten diphenylcyclopropenone (DPC). All receptors derive from a young man with alopecia areata. Some clones in this sample may be carry-over from other donors' samples.

This clonotype was counted between two and nine times. The V call is TRBV9, the J call TRBJ2-5; tentative D call: TRBD1 (6 bases). This CDR3 has 18 residues. Trimming removed 4 bases at V and 2 bases at J, with 24 bases between. From germline, CDR1 is SGDLS and CDR2 YYNGEE. CDR3 in amino acids: CASSPRGPSGQKQETQYF. The CDR3 nucleotides are TGTGCCAGCAGCCCCCGGGGCCCGAGCGGACAGAAACAAGAGACCCAGTACTTC.

The chain has TRBV7-2 and TRBJ1-5; the D gene is possibly TRBD1 (6 bases). This CDR3 spans 13 amino acids. With 5 bases removed from V and 1 base from J, the gap between germline ends came to 6 bases. CDR1 and CDR2 from the germline V gene are SGHTA and FQGNSA. The CDR3 bases are TGTGCCAGCAGCGGACAGAGCAATCAGCCCCAGCATTTT. Its translation is CASSGQSNQPQHF.

A note on this clonotype: Given the absence of the conserved phenylalanine or tryptophan at the CDR3 end, a read error is likely. Written as DNA, the CDR3 is TGTGCCAGCAGTTCGCAGGAGAACACCGGGGAGCTGTTTTTA. Protein product: CASSSQENTGELFL. The V and J genes are TRBV6-6 and TRBJ2-2; no reliable D call. V lost 4 bases to trimming and J lost 1 base, with 7 bases between them. The CDR3 sequence is 14 residues long. Germline V gene data show CDR1 as MNHNY and CDR2 as SVGAGI (reference sequence).

The chain couples TRBV7-2 to TRBJ2-4; no reliable D call. The V gene lost 5 bases and the J gene lost 0 bases, with 8 bases spanning the gap. CDR1 and CDR2 (germline): SGHTA, FQGNSA. The length of the CDR3 is 14 residues. CDR3 DNA: TGTGCCAGCAGCCGCATGGTAGCCAAAAACATTCAGTACTTC. Translating gives CASSRMVAKNIQYF.

The chain combines TRBV9 with TRBJ1-2; D not resolved. Germline assignment: CDR1 SGDLS and CDR2 YYNGEE. This CDR3 spans 16 amino acids. The V and J ends lost 5 bases and 4 bases respectively, with 21 bases between them. The CDR3 protein is CASSPNWAPKTYGYTF. The CDR3 DNA follows: TGTGCCAGCAGTCCCAACTGGGCTCCGAAAACCTATGGCTACACCTTC. Combining the CDR3 with reference TRBV9 and TRBJ1-2 gives the whole variable domain DSGVTQTPKHLITATGQRVTLRCSPRSGDLSVYWYQQSLDQGLQFLIQYYNGEERAKGNILERFSAQQFPDLHSELNLSSLELGDSALYFCASSPNWAPKTYGYTFGSGTRLTVV.

This rearrangement joins TRBV19 to TRBJ2-3; possibly TRBD1 or TRBD2 for D (5 bases each). This CDR3 region has 14 residues. Trimming pared 4 bases from V and 2 bases from J, leaving 10 bases between. Germline V gene sequence: CDR1 LNHDA, CDR2 SQIVND (reference sequence). DNA for the CDR3: TGTGCCAGTAGTACCGGGGACGACACAGATACGCAGTATTTT. Protein sequence: CASSTGDDTDTQYF.

This chain links TRBV6-6 with TRBJ1-5; 7 bases fit TRBD1. CDR3 size: 16 residues. After removal of 2 bases from V and 13 bases from J, the junction contained 17 bases not matched to a gene. CDR1 and CDR2 (germline): MNHNY, SVGAGI (reference sequence). CDR3 amino acids: CASSYAGTAGLGGQHF. The CDR3 coding sequence is TGTGCCAGCAGTTACGCCGGGACAGCGGGTTTGGGGGGTCAGCATTTT.

J is TRBJ1-5 and V is TRBV10-3; tentative D call: TRBD1 (6 bases). Trimming took off 5 bases at V and 7 bases at J, with 12 bases between the two ends. The germline gives CDR1 ENHRY, CDR2 SYGVKD. This CDR3 region has 13 residues. The CDR3 nucleotides are TGTGCCATCAGTAAGGACAGCGGGCAGCCCCAGCATTTT. This translates into CAISKDSGQPQHF.

CDR3 sequence: CASSPSMEGEQFF. The CDR3 nucleotides are TGTGCCAGCAGTCCTAGTATGGAGGGTGAGCAGTTCTTC. This chain connects TRBV12-3 or TRBV12-4 to TRBJ2-1; the D gene is possibly TRBD2 (6 bases). V was shortened by 5 bases and J by 9 bases, with 14 bases between the two germline ends. The CDR3 has 13 residues.

The chain recombines TRBV12-3 or TRBV12-4 with TRBJ2-1; D gene ambiguous. V lost 10 bases and J lost 3, with 7 bases in between. The CDR3 consists of 11 residues. The CDR3 region is CATGGYNEQFF. In DNA form, the CDR3 reads TGTGCCACCGGCGGCTACAATGAGCAGTTCTTC.

This clonotype was found many times. V usage is TRBV5-4 and J usage is TRBJ2-1; no clear D gene. This CDR3 contains 13 residues. Germline loops: CDR1 SGHNT, CDR2 YYREEE (reference sequence). V lost 0 bases and J 4 bases, leaving 5 bases between the germline ends. In DNA form, the CDR3 reads TGTGCCAGCAGCTTGGACAATTACAATGAGCAGTTCTTC. It encodes CASSLDNYNEQFF.

This clonotype was observed a handful of times. The chain uses TRBV24-1 and TRBJ1-4; 11 bases are shared with TRBD1. The CDR3 spans 18 residues. Per the germline V gene, CDR1 is KGHDR and CDR2 is SFDVKD. Losses at the gene ends were 3 bases for V and 12 bases for J; bases not matched to a gene: 17. CDR3 nucleotides: TGTGCCACCAGTGATCCTAGTGGCGGGGACAGGGGGGACCCTGAACTGTTTTTT. It is translated as CATSDPSGGDRGDPELFF.

This clonotype was picked up a small number of times. The chain couples TRBV3-1 to TRBJ1-1; 7 bases map to TRBD1. V was pared by 0 bases and J by 5 bases, with 3 bases of the junction left unmatched. The CDR3 has 14 amino acids. Per the germline V gene, CDR1 is LGHDT and CDR2 is YNNKEL (reference sequence). CDR3 in DNA: TGTGCCAGCAGCCAAGAACACAGGGGAACTGAAGCTTTCTTT. Protein: CASSQEHRGTEAFF.

The table lists this clonotype with many counts. The rearrangement links TRBV4-2 to TRBJ1-2; D gene ambiguous. V lost 1 base and J lost 2, with 11 bases in between. This CDR3 comprises 15 residues. In germline, CDR1 is LGHNA, CDR2 YNFKEQ. Here the CDR3 reads CASSQAPQINYGYTF. In DNA form, the CDR3 reads TGTGCCAGCAGCCAAGCGCCACAGATAAACTATGGCTACACCTTC.

This clonotype came up a few times. The rearrangement joins TRBV7-2 to TRBJ2-3; 7 positions match TRBD2. V was pared by 0 bases and J by 0 bases, with 9 bases of the junction left unmatched. This CDR3 spans 18 amino acids. Per the germline V gene, CDR1 is SGHTA and CDR2 is FQGNSA. CDR3 residues: CASSLALWRGSSTDTQYF. CDR3 DNA sequence: TGTGCCAGCAGCTTAGCGCTTTGGCGGGGGTCTAGCACAGATACGCAGTATTTT.

This clonotype has at least ten counts. The chain is built from TRBV6-2 or TRBV6-3 and TRBJ2-6, with 7 bases fitting TRBD1. This CDR3 is 13 amino acids long. Trimming removed 7 bases from V and 4 bases from J; junction bases left unmatched: 1. Germline loops: CDR1 MNHEY, CDR2 SVGEGT. CDR3 DNA: TGTGCCAGCAAGGGGGCCGGGGCCAACGTCCTGACTTTC. Amino acids: CASKGAGANVLTF.

At least ten counts were recorded for this clonotype. The chain uses TRBV6-2 or TRBV6-3 and TRBJ2-1; D is ambiguous. Trimming removed 0 bases from V and 7 bases from J, with 7 bases in between. The length of the CDR3 is 13 residues. The germline gives CDR1 MNHEY, CDR2 SVGEGT. The CDR3 nucleotides read TGTGCCAGCAGTTACTCGCAGGCGAATGAGCAGTTCTTC. Protein product: CASSYSQANEQFF.